One and the same sample provided the 15 T cell receptor beta chains below, sequenced in a study of blood T cell repertoires in COVID-19. Clones were read by immunoSEQ multiplex PCR, and TCRdb kept only the in-frame ones, dropping some. The data hold under 200,000 clones, with about 86% observed a single time. The sample comprised peripheral blood. The receptor source for this set is a man over 45 with active or convalescent COVID-19.

The chain is built from TRBV3-1 (or the pseudogene TRBV3-2) and TRBJ2-2; a weak D match, TRBD1 (6 bases). Germline V CDR1 and CDR2: LGHDT, YNNKEL (reference sequence). The ends were cut back, 2 bases at V and 4 bases at J, with 8 bases in the middle. The CDR3 has 14 residues. The CDR3 DNA follows: TGTGCCAGCAGCCAACTAGGGGGCACCGGGGAGCTGTTTTTT. As protein: CASSQLGGTGELFF.

This CDR3 is CASSQGGGSFSGNTIYF. The CDR3 DNA sequence: TGTGCCAGCAGCCAAGGGGGAGGGTCCTTCTCTGGAAACACCATATATTTT. The chain joins TRBV4-2 to TRBJ1-3; no clear D. Deletions cut 1 base from V and 0 bases from J, with 13 bases between. The CDR3 is made up of 17 amino acids. Germline V gene lookup returns CDR1 LGHNA and CDR2 YNFKEQ.

There are a few counts of this clone. This sequence joins TRBV7-9 and TRBJ2-7; D possibly corresponds to TRBD1 (5 bases). The CDR3 spans 15 residues. V gave up 1 base and J gave up 0 bases, with 10 bases separating them. Germline CDR1 and CDR2: SEHNR and FQNEAQ (reference sequence). CDR3 sequence: CASSLEGAFSYEQYF. For the CDR3, the DNA is TGTGCCAGCAGCTTAGAAGGGGCTTTCTCCTACGAGCAGTACTTC.

The chain couples TRBV6-5 to TRBJ1-2; 10 nucleotides agree with TRBD1. CDR1 and CDR2 (germline): MNHEY, SVGAGI. CDR3 length: 15 residues. J gave up 4 bases and V 5 bases, and 7 bases lay outside the gene matches. For the CDR3, the DNA is TGTGCCAGCAGTAGGACAGGGGGAGAGGGCTATGGCTACACCTTC. Encoded protein: CASSRTGGEGYGYTF.

The CDR3 reads CSVEEQGLIYGYTF. The CDR3 DNA is TGCAGCGTTGAAGAACAGGGGTTGATCTATGGCTACACCTTC. The chain uses TRBV29-1 and TRBJ1-2; 7 positions match TRBD1. The CDR3 runs 14 residues. Trimming cost V 0 bases and J 4 bases; bases outside gene matches: 5. Germline V lookup: CDR1 SQVTM, CDR2 ANQGSEA.

This clone was observed a handful of times. This chain links TRBV11-3 with TRBJ2-7, with D maybe TRBD2 (6 bases). CDR3 length: 16 residues. Germline CDR1 SGHNT, CDR2 YENEEA. V lost 4 bases and J lost 2, with 18 bases in between. The CDR3 spells CASSSDRSGPTYEQYF. In nucleotides, the CDR3 is TGTGCCAGCAGCTCAGACCGTAGCGGACCTACCTACGAGCAGTACTTC.

V is TRBV12-3 or TRBV12-4 and J is TRBJ2-3; tentatively, D is TRBD2 (6 bases). The V end lost 5 bases, the J end lost 11 bases, and 14 bases lay between the germline ends. The CDR3 sequence is 12 residues long. The CDR3 here is CASSHEGRKQYF. CDR3 nucleotides: TGTGCCAGCAGTCACGAGGGGAGGAAGCAGTATTTT.

This clone occurred a few times. The J gene is TRBJ1-6, the V gene TRBV18; possibly TRBD1 for D (5 bases). This CDR3 spans 16 amino acids. The V end lost 3 bases, the J end lost 5 bases, and 14 bases lay between the germline ends. Per the germline V gene, CDR1 is KGHSH and CDR2 is LQKENI. The CDR3 DNA reads as TGTGCCAGCTCACCCCCTTTAAGGGGAAATAATTCACCCCTCCACTTT. It codes for CASSPPLRGNNSPLHF.

The CDR3 spells CASSLVGVSTNYRTF. Written as DNA, the CDR3 is TGTGCCAGCAGCTTGGTTGGAGTCAGCACAAATTATCGCACCTTC. The rearrangement links TRBV5-4 to TRBJ1-2, with D unclear. Germline loops: CDR1 SGHNT, CDR2 YYREEE (reference sequence). V was cut by 0 bases and J by 13 bases, with 22 bases left in between. The CDR3 sequence is 15 residues long.

This clone was detected only a few times. This sequence joins TRBV5-1 and TRBJ2-5, with a tentative D call TRBD1 (5 bases). This CDR3 is 18 amino acids long. With 8 bases removed from V and 0 bases from J, the gap between germline ends came to 26 bases. Germline CDR1 is SGHRS and CDR2 is YFSETQ. CDR3 DNA: TGCGCCAGTAGGACGACAGAAACAGAAAACCCGTACCAAGAGACCCAGTACTTC. This encodes CASRTTETENPYQETQYF. The full variable domain, in which reference TRBV5-1 and TRBJ2-5 provide the parts outside the CDR3, is KAGVTQTPRYLIKTRGQQVTLSCSPISGHRSVSWYQQTPGQGLQFLFEYFSETQRNKGNFPGRFSGRQFSNSRSEMNVSTLELGDSALYLCASRTTETENPYQETQYFGPGTRLLVL.

The chain links TRBV20-1 to TRBJ2-3; 12 positions agree with TRBD2. Germline values: CDR1 DFQATT, CDR2 SNEGSKA (reference sequence). The CDR3 has 18 amino acids. With 3 bases clipped from V and 1 base from J, the junction kept 11 bases outside the gene matches. The CDR3 coding sequence is TGCAGTGCTAGTTTAAGGACTAGCGGGGTGTACGGCACAGATACGCAGTATTTT. As protein: CSASLRTSGVYGTDTQYF.

The J gene is TRBJ1-3, the V gene TRBV11-1; possibly TRBD1 for D (6 bases). This CDR3 comprises 15 residues. Trimming left V 5 bases short and J 3 bases short, with 14 bases between. CDR1 SGHAT and CDR2 FQDESV come from the germline V gene (reference sequence). DNA of the CDR3: TGTGCCAGCAGCCCACGACAGGTTCTTGGAAACACCATATATTTT. This encodes CASSPRQVLGNTIYF. Full variable domain (outside the CDR3, taken from reference TRBV11-1 and TRBJ1-3): EAEVAQSPRYKITEKSQAVAFWCDPISGHATLYWYRQILGQGPELLVQFQDESVVDDSQLPKDRFSAERLKGVDSTLKIQPAELGDSAMYLCASSPRQVLGNTIYFGEGSWLTVV.

The chain links TRBV7-9 to TRBJ2-5; 11 positions match TRBD2. The CDR3 sequence is 21 residues long. Germline values: CDR1 SEHNR, CDR2 FQNEAQ (reference sequence). With V trimmed by 5 bases and J by 5 bases, 25 bases remained unmatched. CDR3 in DNA: TGTGCCAGCAGCAGCCCGCTACAGAGGGGTAGCGGGAGGGCGAGTGGCGAGACCCAGTACTTC. Translating it yields CASSSPLQRGSGRASGETQYF. Filled out from reference TRBV7-9 and TRBJ2-5, the complete variable domain reads DTGVSQNPRHKITKRGQNVTFRCDPISEHNRLYWYRQTLGQGPEFLTYFQNEAQLEKSRLLSDRFSAERPKGSFSTLEIQRTEQGDSAMYLCASSSPLQRGSGRASGETQYFGPGTRLLVL.

The J gene is TRBJ1-5, the V gene TRBV4-2; TRBD1 matches 8 bases. This CDR3 region has 14 residues. Unmatched junction bases numbered 2, after V lost 2 bases and J lost 5 bases. Germline loops: CDR1 LGHNA, CDR2 YNFKEQ. CDR3 in amino acids: CASSQQGQDQPQHF. The CDR3 bases are TGTGCCAGCAGCCAACAGGGACAGGATCAGCCCCAGCATTTT.

The CDR3: CASSPDRGGTGYTF. As DNA, the CDR3 is TGTGCCAGCAGTCCCGACAGGGGAGGTACTGGCTACACCTTC. This chain joins TRBV6-6 and TRBJ1-2; 8 bases are a match to TRBD1. V shed 5 bases, J shed 7 bases, and the junction held 9 bases outside the gene matches. Germline loops: CDR1 MNHNY, CDR2 SVGAGI (reference sequence). The CDR3 runs 14 residues.